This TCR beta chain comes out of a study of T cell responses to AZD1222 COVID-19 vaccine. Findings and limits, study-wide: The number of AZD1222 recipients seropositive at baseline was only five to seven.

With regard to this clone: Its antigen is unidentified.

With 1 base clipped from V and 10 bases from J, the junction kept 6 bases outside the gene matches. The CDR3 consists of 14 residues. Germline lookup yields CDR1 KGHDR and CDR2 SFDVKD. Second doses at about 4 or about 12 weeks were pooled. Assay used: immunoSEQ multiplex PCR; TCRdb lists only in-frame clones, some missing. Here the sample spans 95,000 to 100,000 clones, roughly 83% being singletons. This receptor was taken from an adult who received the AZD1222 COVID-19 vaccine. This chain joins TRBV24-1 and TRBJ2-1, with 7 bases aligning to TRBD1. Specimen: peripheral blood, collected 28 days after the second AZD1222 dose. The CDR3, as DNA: TGTGCCACCAGTGATTTTGGGACAGCGAGAGAGCAGTTCTTC. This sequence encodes CATSDFGTAREQFF.